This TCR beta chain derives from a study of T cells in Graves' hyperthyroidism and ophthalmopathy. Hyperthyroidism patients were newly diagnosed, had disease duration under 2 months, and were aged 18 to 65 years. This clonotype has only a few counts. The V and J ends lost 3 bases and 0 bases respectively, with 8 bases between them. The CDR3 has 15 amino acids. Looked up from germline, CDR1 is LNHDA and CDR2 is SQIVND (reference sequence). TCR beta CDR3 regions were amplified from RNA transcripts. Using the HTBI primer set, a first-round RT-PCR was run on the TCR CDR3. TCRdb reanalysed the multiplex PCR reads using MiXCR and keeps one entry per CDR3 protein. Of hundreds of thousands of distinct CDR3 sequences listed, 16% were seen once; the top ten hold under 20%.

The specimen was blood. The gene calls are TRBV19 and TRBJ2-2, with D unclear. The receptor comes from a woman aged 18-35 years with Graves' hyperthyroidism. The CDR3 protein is CASSMGRSNTGELFF. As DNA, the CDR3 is TGTGCCAGTAGTATGGGCAGGTCGAACACCGGGGAGCTGTTTTTT.